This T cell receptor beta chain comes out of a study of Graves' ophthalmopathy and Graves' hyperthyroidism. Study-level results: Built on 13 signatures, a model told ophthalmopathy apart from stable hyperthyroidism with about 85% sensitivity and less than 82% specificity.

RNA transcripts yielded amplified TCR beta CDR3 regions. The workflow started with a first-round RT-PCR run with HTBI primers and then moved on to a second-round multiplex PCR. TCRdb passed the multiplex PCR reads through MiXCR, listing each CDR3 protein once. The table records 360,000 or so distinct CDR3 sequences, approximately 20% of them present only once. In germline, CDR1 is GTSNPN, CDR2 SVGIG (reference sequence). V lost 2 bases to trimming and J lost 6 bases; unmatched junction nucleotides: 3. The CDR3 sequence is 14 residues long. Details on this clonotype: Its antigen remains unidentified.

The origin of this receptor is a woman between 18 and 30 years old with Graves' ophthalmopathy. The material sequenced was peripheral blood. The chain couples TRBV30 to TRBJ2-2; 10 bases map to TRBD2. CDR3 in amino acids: CAWSLAGVSGELFF. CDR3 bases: TGTGCCTGGAGTCTAGCGGGAGTCTCCGGGGAGCTGTTTTTT.